Below, 26 T cell receptor beta chains from the same sample are listed, as sequenced in a study of cytotoxic CD8 clonotypes in ibrutinib-treated CLL. The protocol was immunoSEQ multiplex PCR, while the TCRdb copy is restricted to in-frame clones and leaves out a portion. This repertoire shows approximately 340,000 clones, about 64% found once; its top ten account for roughly 6.3%. The sample here was PBMCs, taken after 36 months of ibrutinib treatment. The receptors come from a human donor with chronic lymphocytic leukemia.

This clone was detected a few times. V is TRBV10-3 and J is TRBJ2-1, with D hard to call. This CDR3 comprises 13 residues. Trimming took 4 bases from V and 6 from J, leaving 10 bases between them. Per germline, CDR1 ENHRY and CDR2 SYGVKD. Here the CDR3 reads CAISALYTNEQFF. The CDR3 bases are TGTGCCATCAGTGCTCTCTATACCAATGAGCAGTTCTTC.

This chain connects TRBV2 to TRBJ1-4; tentatively, D is TRBD1 (5 bases). The CDR3 is 15 amino acids. Deletions cut 4 bases from V and 0 bases from J, with 9 bases between. CDR1 SNHLY and CDR2 FYNNEI come from the germline V gene. The CDR3 bases are TGTGCCAGCAGTGTAGACAGTGCAACTAATGAAAAACTGTTTTTT. Translating it yields CASSVDSATNEKLFF. The full variable domain, with the rest looked up from reference TRBV2 and TRBJ1-4, is EPEVTQTPSHQVTQMGQEVILRCVPISNHLYFYWYRQILGQKVEFLVSFYNNEISEKSEIFDDQFSVERPDGSNFTLKIRSTKLEDSAMYFCASSVDSATNEKLFFGSGTQLSVL.

This chain links TRBV7-9 with TRBJ2-3; D is undetermined. In germline, CDR1 is SEHNR, CDR2 FQNEAQ (reference sequence). The V gene lost 3 bases and the J gene lost 4 bases, with 11 bases spanning the gap. CDR3 length: 14 amino acids. The CDR3 sequence is CASSFTSRSDTQYF. The DNA for the CDR3 is TGTGCCAGCAGCTTCACTTCCCGCTCAGATACGCAGTATTTT.

The V call is TRBV6-5, the J call TRBJ1-2; D not certain. CDR1 and CDR2 (germline): MNHEY, SVGAGI. V lost 4 bases to trimming and J lost 4 bases, with 13 bases between them. The CDR3 is 14 residues long. CDR3 DNA: TGTGCCAGCAGTTCCCTCATAGATTCCTATGGCTACACCTTC. Translating gives CASSSLIDSYGYTF.

This chain connects TRBV25-1 to TRBJ1-6; no reliable D call. Trimming pared 5 bases from V and 4 bases from J, leaving 6 bases between. Germline V lookup: CDR1 MGHDK, CDR2 SYGVNS. This CDR3 spans 13 amino acids. The CDR3 coding sequence is TGTGCCAGCAGTAAACAGTATAATTCACCCCTCCACTTT. Amino acids: CASSKQYNSPLHF.

The J gene is TRBJ1-5, the V gene TRBV5-1; 7 bases are shared with TRBD1. CDR3 length equals 15 residues. With 0 bases clipped from V and 3 bases from J, the junction kept 3 bases outside the gene matches. The germline CDR1 and CDR2 sequences are SGHRS and YFSETQ. In DNA form, the CDR3 reads TGCGCCAGCAGCTTGGGGGACAGAATCAATCAGCCCCAGCATTTT. It specifies CASSLGDRINQPQHF.

V and J are TRBV29-1 and TRBJ2-7; TRBD2 agrees at 10 bases. The CDR3 is 15 amino acids. In germline, CDR1 is SQVTM, CDR2 ANQGSEA. V shed 4 bases, J shed 0 bases, and the junction held 6 bases outside the gene matches. In DNA, the CDR3 is TGCAGCGTTGTACTAGCGGGGAGAAGCTCCTACGAGCAGTACTTC. This codes for CSVVLAGRSSYEQYF.

J is TRBJ2-7 and V is TRBV7-2, with TRBD2 matching over 11 bases. CDR1 is SGHTA, CDR2 FQGNSA, per germline. With V trimmed by 3 bases and J by 7 bases, 5 bases remained unmatched. The CDR3 runs 14 residues. Written as DNA, the CDR3 is TGTGCCAGCAGCTTGGGGGGACTAGCGGAAGAGCAGTACTTC. Its translation is CASSLGGLAEEQYF. The whole variable domain, remainder taken from reference TRBV7-2 and TRBJ2-7, is GAGVSQSPSNKVTEKGKDVELRCDPISGHTALYWYRQSLGQGLEFLIYFQGNSAPDKSGLPSDRFSAERTGGSVSTLTIQRTQQEDSAVYLCASSLGGLAEEQYFGPGTRLTVT.

V and J are TRBV6-1 and TRBJ1-1, with D perhaps matching TRBD1 (5 bases). The length of the CDR3 is 14 residues. Germline assignment: CDR1 MNHNS and CDR2 SASEGT. Trimming left V 4 bases short and J 4 bases short, with 13 bases between. The CDR3 nucleotides read TGTGCCAGCAGTGTGCCCCGAGGGGCCACTGAAGCTTTCTTT. Amino acids: CASSVPRGATEAFF.

The genes are TRBV28 and TRBJ1-2, with 7 bases identical to TRBD1. The CDR3 totals 13 residues. The V gene end was trimmed by 7 bases and the J gene end by 4 bases; junction bases not matched to a gene: 6. Germline V lookup: CDR1 MDHEN, CDR2 SYDVKM. The CDR3 is CASNQGGSYGYTF. The CDR3 nucleotides read TGTGCCAGCAACCAGGGGGGAAGCTATGGCTACACCTTC.

This clone has just a few counts. The J gene is TRBJ1-2, the V gene TRBV9, with 10 bases identical to TRBD1. CDR1 SGDLS and CDR2 YYNGEE come from the germline V gene. The CDR3 totals 16 residues. The ends lost 4 bases at V and 4 bases at J; junction bases unmatched: 10. Here the CDR3 reads CASSNRTGGYLYGYTF. The CDR3 DNA is TGTGCCAGCAGCAACCGGACAGGGGGGTACCTCTATGGCTACACCTTC.

This chain links TRBV6-5 with TRBJ2-7; D may be TRBD2 (6 bases). In germline, CDR1 is MNHEY, CDR2 SVGAGI. The CDR3 is 13 amino acids. V dropped 8 bases and J dropped 3 bases, with 14 bases sitting between them. The CDR3 sequence is CASAPGLHYEQYF. In DNA form, the CDR3 reads TGTGCCAGCGCCCCGGGACTCCACTACGAGCAGTACTTC.

The CDR3 region has the DNA TGTGCCAGCAGCCCCAACTCAGGAGAGCCGATCCAAGAGACCCAGTACTTC. Protein sequence: CASSPNSGEPIQETQYF. The chain carries TRBV7-6 and TRBJ2-5, with D uncertain. V gave up 5 bases and J gave up 1 base, with 20 bases separating them. Germline-derived CDR1 and CDR2 are SGHVS and FNYEAQ. The CDR3 has 17 residues.

This rearrangement joins TRBV25-1 to TRBJ1-5; D perhaps matches TRBD1 (6 bases). This CDR3 is built from 12 residues. V dropped 4 bases and J dropped 11 bases, with 12 bases sitting between them. CDR1 and CDR2 from the germline V gene are MGHDK and SYGVNS. The CDR3 DNA is TGTGCCAGCAGTGCACAGGGCGTGTCCCAGCATTTT. It specifies CASSAQGVSQHF.

The J gene is TRBJ2-1, the V gene TRBV5-1; no definite D call. This CDR3 has 13 amino acids. Per the germline V gene, CDR1 is SGHRS and CDR2 is YFSETQ. Trimming took 5 bases from V and 1 from J, leaving 7 bases between them. The CDR3: CASSGRSYNEQFF. The CDR3 nucleotides read TGCGCCAGCAGTGGTAGATCCTACAATGAGCAGTTCTTC.

This chain joins TRBV9 and TRBJ2-3; no firm D call. The CDR3 extends over 14 amino acids. V lost 0 bases and J 6 bases, leaving 11 bases between the germline ends. From germline, CDR1 is SGDLS and CDR2 YYNGEE. This chain's CDR3 is CASSVELFMDTQYF. The CDR3 DNA sequence: TGTGCCAGCAGCGTAGAACTTTTCATGGATACGCAGTATTTT.

This chain connects TRBV29-1 to TRBJ1-2; D uncertain. Germline lookup yields CDR1 SQVTM and CDR2 ANQGSEA. V gave up 2 bases and J gave up 5 bases, with 15 bases separating them. CDR3 length equals 14 residues. CDR3 DNA sequence: TGCAGCGTTGAAAGAGCGGGTAAAGCATATGGCTACACCTTC. As protein: CSVERAGKAYGYTF.

The rearrangement links TRBV7-9 to TRBJ2-6, with D possibly TRBD1 on 6 matching bases. The germline CDR1 and CDR2 sequences are SEHNR and FQNEAQ (reference sequence). V lost 6 bases, J lost 0 bases, and 15 bases lay in between. The CDR3 has 17 amino acids. The chain's CDR3 is CASSWDKKYSGANVLTF. CDR3 nucleotides: TGTGCCAGCAGTTGGGACAAAAAATACTCTGGGGCCAACGTCCTGACTTTC.

The chain uses TRBV29-1 and TRBJ1-2; TRBD1 aligns across 8 bases. The CDR3 contains 13 residues. Germline loops: CDR1 SQVTM, CDR2 ANQGSEA. V lost 6 bases, J lost 7 bases, and 10 bases stayed unmatched. The CDR3 nucleotides are TGCAGCGTCAAACCGACAGGGGAGACTGGCTACACCTTC. It yields the protein CSVKPTGETGYTF.

CDR3 sequence reads: CASSPYLKREGTDTQYF. The CDR3 DNA reads TGTGCCAGCTCACCGTATCTAAAGCGGGAGGGCACAGATACGCAGTATTTT. The chain uses TRBV18 and TRBJ2-3, with TRBD2 identical over 9 bases. The length of the CDR3 is 17 residues. The ends lost 3 bases at V and 1 base at J; junction bases unmatched: 8. Germline lookup yields CDR1 KGHSH and CDR2 LQKENI.

V is TRBV7-9 and J is TRBJ2-1, with 9 positions matching TRBD2. V shed 5 bases and J 8 bases; nucleotides not matched to a gene: 1. This CDR3 spans 12 amino acids. Germline CDR1 is SEHNR and CDR2 is FQNEAQ (reference sequence). The CDR3 protein is CASSGTSHEQFF. The CDR3 region has the DNA TGTGCCAGCAGCGGGACTAGCCATGAGCAGTTCTTC.

The chain joins TRBV6-5 to TRBJ2-2, with 9 bases that match TRBD2. This CDR3 is built from 16 residues. Germline V gene lookup returns CDR1 MNHEY and CDR2 SVGAGI. Trimming took 0 bases from V and 3 from J; bases not matched to a gene: 2. In nucleotides, the CDR3 is TGTGCCAGCAGTTACTCGACTAGCGGTTACACCGGGGAGCTGTTTTTT. Translated: CASSYSTSGYTGELFF.

This chain uses TRBV5-6 with TRBJ1-5; D is unclear. V lost 6 bases, J lost 6 bases, and 19 bases lay in between. The germline gives CDR1 SGHDT, CDR2 YYEEEE. The CDR3 has 15 residues. The CDR3 sequence is CASTYYNRAGQPQHF. In DNA, the CDR3 is TGTGCCAGCACCTATTACAACCGGGCAGGTCAGCCCCAGCATTTT.

The J gene is TRBJ2-1, the V gene TRBV29-1; D gene uncertain. The CDR3 runs to 11 residues. Germline CDR1 and CDR2: SQVTM and ANQGSEA. Trimming stripped 3 bases from V and 7 bases from J, with 7 bases between. CDR3 coding DNA: TGCAGCGTTGATAGGGCTAATGAGCAGTTCTTC. Translation: CSVDRANEQFF.

This clone was picked up a small number of times. The chain couples TRBV4-1 to TRBJ2-3, with D perhaps TRBD1 (6 bases). The germline gives CDR1 MGHRA, CDR2 YSYEKL. V lost 0 bases, J lost 1 base, and 8 bases lay in between. The CDR3 loop spans 15 amino acids. The CDR3 reads CASSQDSGGTDTQYF. Here the CDR3 DNA reads TGCGCCAGCAGCCAAGATTCAGGGGGCACAGATACGCAGTATTTT.

The chain combines TRBV6-1 with TRBJ2-1; no clear D gene. The germline V gene encodes CDR1 MNHNS and CDR2 SASEGT. V lost 4 bases and J lost 10, with 11 bases in between. This CDR3 region has 12 residues. The CDR3 here is CASSGWGWEQFF. Here the CDR3 DNA reads TGTGCCAGCAGTGGTTGGGGTTGGGAGCAGTTCTTC.